The 25 T cell receptor beta chains below come from one sample, sequenced in a study of T cells after yellow fever vaccination. TCRdb re-derived calls from the 5' RACE reads in MiXCR, one entry per CDR3 protein. The sample carries 500,000 to 700,000 distinct CDR3 sequences, 15% to 20% recorded once. This sample comprised PBMCs, obtained 15 days after the yellow fever booster vaccination. These TCRs come from a man aged 25 to 45 who received the YFV17D yellow fever vaccine.

The chain has TRBV6-2 or TRBV6-3 and TRBJ2-1, with 7 bases matching TRBD2. Germline CDR1 MNHEY, CDR2 SVGEGT. V gave up 5 bases and J gave up 5 bases; unmatched junction bases: 9. The CDR3 spans 15 residues. The CDR3 loop reads CASSILAAGNNEQFF. Written as DNA, the CDR3 is TGTGCCAGCAGTATCCTAGCGGCGGGAAACAATGAGCAGTTCTTC.

As DNA, the CDR3 is TGCAGTGCTAGATTTGGACCAATCGGGTGGGAGCAGTTCTTC. This encodes CSARFGPIGWEQFF. The chain links TRBV20-1 to TRBJ2-1; no clear D. The CDR3 extends over 14 amino acids. V was cut by 2 bases and J by 10 bases, with 18 bases left in between. Per germline, CDR1 DFQATT and CDR2 SNEGSKA (reference sequence).

This clonotype was observed a handful of times. This chain connects TRBV4-3 to TRBJ2-3, with 11 bases aligning to TRBD2. The ends lost 0 bases at V and 8 bases at J; junction bases unmatched: 1. Germline values: CDR1 LGHNA, CDR2 YSLEER. The CDR3 spans 14 residues. CDR3 sequence: CASSQELAGATQYF. The CDR3 DNA is TGCGCCAGCAGCCAAGAACTAGCGGGGGCTACGCAGTATTTT.

This clonotype was detected ten times or more. V gene TRBV20-1 combines with J gene TRBJ1-5; tentatively, D is TRBD1 (5 bases). The CDR3 is 13 amino acids. V gave up 6 bases and J gave up 3 bases, with 12 bases separating them. Germline CDR1 and CDR2: DFQATT and SNEGSKA (reference sequence). CDR3 nucleotide sequence: TGCAGTGCCAATGACGGGGCCAATCAGCCCCAGCATTTT. Its translation: CSANDGANQPQHF.

This clonotype turned up a few times. CDR3 in DNA: TGTGCCAGCAGCAGGGTGGACAGTCAGTATTCACCCCTCCACTTT. This sequence encodes CASSRVDSQYSPLHF. V and J are TRBV28 and TRBJ1-6; weak D call: TRBD1 (6 bases). V lost 6 bases to trimming and J lost 8 bases, with 17 bases between them. This CDR3 is 15 amino acids long. Germline lookup yields CDR1 MDHEN and CDR2 SYDVKM.

The rearrangement links TRBV27 to TRBJ1-1; D is undetermined. The CDR3 is made up of 13 amino acids. V was trimmed by 6 bases and J by 7 bases, leaving 15 bases between them. The germline V gene has CDR1 MNHEY and CDR2 SMNVEV (reference sequence). CDR3 DNA sequence: TGTGCCAGCAGCCCGATTTGGGCCGATGAAGCTTTCTTT. It specifies CASSPIWADEAFF.

The gene calls are TRBV3-1 and TRBJ2-1; no definite D call. Trimming took 0 bases from V and 6 from J, leaving 3 bases between them. Per the germline V gene, CDR1 is LGHDT and CDR2 is YNNKEL (reference sequence). The CDR3 is 12 amino acids. The CDR3 region is CASSQEVNEQFF. CDR3 nucleotides: TGTGCCAGCAGCCAAGAGGTCAATGAGCAGTTCTTC.

The chain recombines TRBV7-2 with TRBJ2-5; maybe TRBD2 (6 bases). CDR1 and CDR2 (germline): SGHTA, FQGNSA. Trimming pared 4 bases from V and 1 base from J, leaving 13 bases between. This CDR3 is built from 15 residues. CDR3 sequence (DNA): TGTGCCAGCAGCTCCGTGATGGGGGGCCAAGAGACCCAGTACTTC. Translated: CASSSVMGGQETQYF.

A few counts support this clonotype. This chain uses TRBV4-3 with TRBJ2-5; 10 bases are a match to TRBD2. The CDR3 extends over 16 amino acids. CDR1 LGHNA and CDR2 YSLEER come from the germline V gene. Trimming at V came to 1 base and at J to 4 bases, leaving 6 bases not matched to a gene. As DNA, the CDR3 is TGCGCCAGCAGCCAAGCCGCTAGCGGGAGAGCAGAGACCCAGTACTTC. Translated, it gives CASSQAASGRAETQYF.

This clonotype was observed a handful of times. This rearrangement joins TRBV20-1 to TRBJ1-5, with D perhaps TRBD1 (6 bases). CDR1 is DFQATT and CDR2 is SNEGSKA in the germline V gene (reference sequence). This CDR3 has 13 residues. Trimming removed 4 bases from V and 7 bases from J, with 14 bases in between. The CDR3: CSAKKQGRQPQHF. In DNA form, the CDR3 reads TGCAGTGCTAAGAAACAGGGACGCCAGCCCCAGCATTTT.

This clonotype has just a few counts. The chain couples TRBV19 to TRBJ2-1; 10 positions match TRBD2. This CDR3 comprises 18 residues. V trimming: 7 bases; J trimming: 1 base; junction bases outside the gene matches: 13. Germline values: CDR1 LNHDA, CDR2 SQIVND (reference sequence). CDR3 sequence reads: CASIQGAGGARSYNEQFF. CDR3 DNA: TGTGCCAGTATTCAAGGAGCGGGGGGGGCGCGTTCCTACAATGAGCAGTTCTTC.

The V and J genes are TRBV7-9 and TRBJ2-4, with D possibly being TRBD2 (5 bases). Germline values: CDR1 SEHNR, CDR2 FQNEAQ (reference sequence). The length of the CDR3 is 15 residues. Trimming took 1 base from V and 3 from J, leaving 10 bases between them. CDR3 residues: CASSLGAVVKNIQYF. For the CDR3, the DNA is TGTGCCAGCAGCTTAGGAGCGGTGGTCAAAAACATTCAGTACTTC.

This clonotype was seen more than once but under ten times. The V gene is TRBV2, the J gene TRBJ2-5; 10 bases line up with TRBD2. CDR3 length equals 14 residues. Germline CDR1 and CDR2: SNHLY and FYNNEI. Unmatched junction bases numbered 10, after V lost 8 bases and J lost 7 bases. CDR3 in amino acids: CASGPSGSFGTQYF. The CDR3 DNA sequence: TGTGCCAGCGGCCCTAGCGGGAGTTTCGGGACCCAGTACTTC.

The V call is TRBV10-2, the J call TRBJ2-3, with TRBD2 as a possible D gene (6 bases). The V end was cut by 6 bases, the J end by 8 bases, with 21 bases between. The CDR3 has 15 residues. Per germline, CDR1 WSHSY and CDR2 SAAADI. CDR3 amino acids: CASRQSGERSSTQYF. The CDR3 DNA sequence: TGCGCCAGCAGACAGTCGGGAGAGCGTTCTTCTACGCAGTATTTT.

This clonotype came up a few times. The chain employs TRBV29-1 and TRBJ2-7; 7 positions match TRBD1. The J segment lost 3 bases and the V segment lost 6 bases, leaving 5 bases of the junction unmatched. The CDR3 is 12 amino acids. Germline CDR1 is SQVTM and CDR2 is ANQGSEA. CDR3 DNA: TGCAGCGTGGGTACAGGGGTCTACGAGCAGTACTTC. Translating it yields CSVGTGVYEQYF.

CDR3 sequence: CASSLGTGSPETQYF. The CDR3 DNA reads as TGTGCCAGCAGTTTAGGGACAGGGAGTCCAGAGACCCAGTACTTC. The gene calls are TRBV12-3 or TRBV12-4 and TRBJ2-5; the match to TRBD1 covers 8 bases. CDR3 length equals 15 residues. V dropped 1 base and J dropped 4; count of bases not matched to a gene: 5.

V is TRBV20-1 and J is TRBJ2-3, with 11 bases fitting TRBD2. This CDR3 is 15 amino acids long. The V gene's germline CDR1 is DFQATT and CDR2 SNEGSKA (reference sequence). V shed 5 bases, J shed 3 bases, and the junction held 7 bases outside the gene matches. CDR3 protein: CSAWGVAGGTDTQYF. The CDR3 coding sequence is TGCAGTGCTTGGGGAGTAGCGGGAGGGACAGATACGCAGTATTTT.

The chain couples TRBV12-3 or TRBV12-4 to TRBJ1-5; TRBD1 agrees at 9 bases. The CDR3 contains 16 residues. Trimming at V came to 8 bases and at J to 6 bases, leaving 14 bases not matched to a gene. DNA for the CDR3: TGTGCCAGCGGGAAGAGGGGACAGGGTTCCGCTCAGCCCCAGCATTTT. Protein product: CASGKRGQGSAQPQHF.

This clonotype was seen a handful of times. The chain couples TRBV5-6 to TRBJ2-1, with a tentative D call TRBD2 (5 bases). The germline V and J ends were trimmed by 0 bases and 9 bases, with 7 bases remaining between them. Germline assignment: CDR1 SGHDT and CDR2 YYEEEE. This CDR3 contains 12 residues. The CDR3 is CASSLAAGEQFF. CDR3 sequence (DNA): TGTGCCAGCAGCTTGGCGGCGGGTGAGCAGTTCTTC.

This clonotype was seen a few times. This sequence joins TRBV20-1 and TRBJ1-1; D gene ambiguous. V was clipped by 6 bases and J by 6 bases, with 17 bases between them. The CDR3 sequence is 13 residues long. CDR1 and CDR2 from the germline V gene are DFQATT and SNEGSKA (reference sequence). The CDR3 loop is CSAPLDGVSEAFF. CDR3 DNA: TGCAGTGCCCCGTTGGACGGGGTATCTGAAGCTTTCTTT.

The chain uses TRBV20-1 and TRBJ1-6; D is perhaps TRBD1 (5 bases). This CDR3 contains 14 residues. Trimming pared 4 bases from V and 7 bases from J, leaving 14 bases between. Looked up from germline, CDR1 is DFQATT and CDR2 is SNEGSKA (reference sequence). The CDR3 spells CSATLGTGNSPLHF. Here the CDR3 DNA reads TGCAGTGCTACCCTCGGGACGGGCAATTCACCCCTCCACTTT.

This chain links TRBV10-3 with TRBJ1-5, with unresolved D. Germline V CDR1 and CDR2: ENHRY, SYGVKD. The CDR3 runs to 13 residues. The V gene lost 3 bases and the J gene lost 6 bases, with 9 bases spanning the gap. The CDR3 region is CAISDGQGQPQHF. Here the CDR3 DNA reads TGTGCCATCAGTGACGGGCAAGGTCAGCCCCAGCATTTT.

The rearrangement joins TRBV6-5 to TRBJ2-5; 9 bases are a match to TRBD2. Germline loops: CDR1 MNHEY, CDR2 SVGAGI. CDR3 length: 16 amino acids. J was trimmed by 4 bases and V by 2 bases; bases with no gene match: 8. The CDR3, as DNA: TGTGCCAGCAGTTACGGTAGCGGGAGTTTCCCAGAGACCCAGTACTTC. Translating gives CASSYGSGSFPETQYF.

The rearrangement uses TRBV18 and TRBJ2-1, with TRBD2 identical over 7 bases. Trimming removed 6 bases from V and 2 bases from J; junction bases left unmatched: 7. The CDR3 has 15 amino acids. Germline V gives CDR1 KGHSH, CDR2 LQKENI. DNA for the CDR3: TGTGCCAGCTCTCGAACTAGCGCAGCCTACAATGAGCAGTTCTTC. Its protein is CASSRTSAAYNEQFF.

The chain carries TRBV29-1 and TRBJ2-3, with D tentatively TRBD2 (5 bases). CDR1 and CDR2 from the germline V gene are SQVTM and ANQGSEA. This CDR3 is built from 15 residues. Trimming stripped 4 bases from V and 0 bases from J, with 14 bases between. DNA for the CDR3: TGCAGCGTTGCCCTGGGAGCGTCTAGCACAGATACGCAGTATTTT. It is translated as CSVALGASSTDTQYF.